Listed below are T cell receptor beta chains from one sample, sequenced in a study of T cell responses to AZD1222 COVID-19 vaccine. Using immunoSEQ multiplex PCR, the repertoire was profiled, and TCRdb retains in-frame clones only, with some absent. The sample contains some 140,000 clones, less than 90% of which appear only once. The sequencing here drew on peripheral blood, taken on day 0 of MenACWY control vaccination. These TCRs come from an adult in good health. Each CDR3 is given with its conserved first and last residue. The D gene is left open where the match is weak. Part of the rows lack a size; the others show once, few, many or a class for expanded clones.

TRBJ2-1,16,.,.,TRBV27,TGTGCCAGCAGTTCCGGACGGCTGAGCTCCTACAATGAGCAGTTCTTC,CASSSGRLSSYNEQFF
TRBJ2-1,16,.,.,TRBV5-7,TGTGCCAGCAGCGCCAGGGTGGGAGGCTCCTACAATGAGCAGTTCTTC,CASSARVGGSYNEQFF
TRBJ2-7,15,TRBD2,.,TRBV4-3,TGCGCCAGCAGCCAAGGACTAGCGGGATTCTACGAGCAGTACTTC,CASSQGLAGFYEQYF
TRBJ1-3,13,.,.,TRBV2,TGTGCCAGCCTCCTTGAGGGGGGAAACACCATATATTTT,CASLLEGGNTIYF
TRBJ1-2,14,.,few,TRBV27,TGTGCCAGCAGTTTAGGGGGGAACTCCTATGGCTACACCTTC,CASSLGGNSYGYTF
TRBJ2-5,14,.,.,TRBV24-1,TGTGCCACCAGTGATAAGGGAACAGGGGAGACCCAGTACTTC,CATSDKGTGETQYF
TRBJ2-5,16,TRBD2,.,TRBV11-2,TGTGCCAGCAGCCTAGGACTAGCGGGGGTCCAAGAGACCCAGTACTTC,CASSLGLAGVQETQYF
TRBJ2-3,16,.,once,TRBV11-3,TGTGCCAGCAGCTTGATGGCGGGGGCCAGTGGTGATACGCAGTATTTT,CASSLMAGASGDTQYF
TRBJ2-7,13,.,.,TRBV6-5,TGTGCCAGCCGACTTGATGACTCACACGAGCAGTACTTC,CASRLDDSHEQYF
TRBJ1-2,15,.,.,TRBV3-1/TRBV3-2,TGTGCCAGCAGCCAAGACCTGACGGCTACCCGCGGCTACACCTTC,CASSQDLTATRGYTF
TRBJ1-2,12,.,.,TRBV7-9,TGTGCCAGCAGCTCGGACAGCTATGGCTACACCTTC,CASSSDSYGYTF
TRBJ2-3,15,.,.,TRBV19,TGTGCCAGTAGGCAGGACAGTTTCGGCACAGATACGCAGTATTTT,CASRQDSFGTDTQYF
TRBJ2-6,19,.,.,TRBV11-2,TGTGCCAGCATCCCTCTCCAGAGCAGGGAGGTAGCAGGGGCCAACGTCCTGACTTTC,CASIPLQSREVAGANVLTF
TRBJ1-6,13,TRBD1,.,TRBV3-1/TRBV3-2,TGTGCCAGCGGGGACAGGGTTAAATCACCCCTCCACTTT,CASGDRVKSPLHF
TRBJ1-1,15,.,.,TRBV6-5,TGTGCCAGCAGTTACTCGACGGTTGTTAGCACTGAAGCTTTCTTT,CASSYSTVVSTEAFF
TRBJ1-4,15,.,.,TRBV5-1,TGCGCCAGCAGCTTCGGGACTCCGGGGATCGAAAAACTGTTTTTT,CASSFGTPGIEKLFF
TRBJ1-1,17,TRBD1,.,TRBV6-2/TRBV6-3,TGTGCCAGCAGTCCCGACAGGGGGCGCGTGATTATCACTGAAGCTTTCTTT,CASSPDRGRVIITEAFF
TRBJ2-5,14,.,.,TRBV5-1,TGCGCCAGCAGCCAGGCCCGGAGTAGGGGGACCCAGTACTTC,CASSQARSRGTQYF
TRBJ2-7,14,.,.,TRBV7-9,TGTGCCAGCAGCTTAGATCCAGGTTCCTACGAGCAGTACTTC,CASSLDPGSYEQYF
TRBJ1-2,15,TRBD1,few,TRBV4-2,TGTGCCAGCAGCCAAGGGTTGTTGGACAGGGGTGGCTACACCTTC,CASSQGLLDRGGYTF
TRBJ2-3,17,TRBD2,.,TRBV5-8,TGTGCCAGCAGCCCCCCCAGGGAGCGGGGGGGCGCAGATACGCAGTATTTT,CASSPPRERGGADTQYF
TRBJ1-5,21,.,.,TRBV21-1,TGTGCCAGCAGCGTGCAACATGGGCGGGGGCTAGGTAATCGCGTCAATCAGCCCCAGCATTTT,CASSVQHGRGLGNRVNQPQHF
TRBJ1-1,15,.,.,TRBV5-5,TGTGCCAGCAGCTTGAGGGCAGGGACGAACACTGAAGCTTTCTTT,CASSLRAGTNTEAFF
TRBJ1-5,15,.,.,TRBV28,TGTGCCAGCACCCTAAGTAGCAGGGGCGAGCAGCCCCAGCATTTT,CASTLSSRGEQPQHF
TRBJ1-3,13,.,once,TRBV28,TGTGCCAGCAGTACAGGACAGGGAAACACCATATATTTT,CASSTGQGNTIYF
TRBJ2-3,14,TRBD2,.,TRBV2,TGTGCCAGCAGTAGGCTAGCGGTCACAGATACGCAGTATTTT,CASSRLAVTDTQYF
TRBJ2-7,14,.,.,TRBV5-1,TGCGCCAGCAGCTTGCAGGGCGATGCTTACGAGCAGTACTTC,CASSLQGDAYEQYF
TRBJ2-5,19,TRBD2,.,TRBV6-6,TGTGCCAGCAGCTCCCTATCATCGGGACTACGATTGATCCAAGAGACCCAGTACTTC,CASSSLSSGLRLIQETQYF
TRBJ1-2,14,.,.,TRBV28,TGTGCCAGCAGTTCAATAGGCAGCCCCTATGGCTACACCTTC,CASSSIGSPYGYTF
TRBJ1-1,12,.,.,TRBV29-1,TGCAGCGTTGAATCGCTCAACACTGAAGCTTTCTTT,CSVESLNTEAFF
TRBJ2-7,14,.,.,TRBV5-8,TGTGCCAGCCTGGAGTGGGTTCGTCCCTACGAGCAGTACTTC,CASLEWVRPYEQYF
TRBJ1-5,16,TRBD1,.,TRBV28,TGTGCCAGCAGCCTTAGACAGGGCGCGCCTCCTCAGCCCCAGCATTTT,CASSLRQGAPPQPQHF
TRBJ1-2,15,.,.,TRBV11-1,TGTGCCAGCAGCTCTCCCGGTCAGGGGAACTATGGCTACACCTTC,CASSSPGQGNYGYTF
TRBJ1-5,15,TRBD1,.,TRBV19,TGTGCCAGTAGAGTCGACAGGGCAACCAATCAGCCCCAGCATTTT,CASRVDRATNQPQHF
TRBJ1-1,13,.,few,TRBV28,TGTGCCAGCACCCTAGGGGGGGTCACTGAAGCTTTCTTT,CASTLGGVTEAFF
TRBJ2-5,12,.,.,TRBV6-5,TGTGCCAGCCGACAGAGTAGTGGGACCCAGTACTTC,CASRQSSGTQYF
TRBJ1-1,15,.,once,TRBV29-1,TGCAGCGTTGAATTACAACGTATCTATGGCACTGAAGCTTTCTTT,CSVELQRIYGTEAFF
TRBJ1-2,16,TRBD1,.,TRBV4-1,TGCGCCAGCAGCCAACCGGGACAGGGGCGCCGGGGGGTCTACACCTTC,CASSQPGQGRRGVYTF
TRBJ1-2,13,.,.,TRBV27,TGTGCCACATCGAAAGGGGCAAACTATGGCTACACCTTC,CATSKGANYGYTF
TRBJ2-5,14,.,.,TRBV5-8,TGTGCCAGCAGCTTGGGGCAGGGAAGAGAGACCCAGTACTTC,CASSLGQGRETQYF
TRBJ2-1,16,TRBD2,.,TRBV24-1,TGTGCCACCAGTGATTTGCAAAGCGGGGGGGAAACTGAGCAGTTCTTC,CATSDLQSGGETEQFF